These 19 T cell receptor beta chains were sequenced from one sample in a study of blood T cell repertoires in COVID-19. Some clones are missing from TCRdb's copy, which holds only in-frame ones; the method was immunoSEQ multiplex PCR. The sample yields 330,000 or so clones, less than 90% seen once. The sample taken for sequencing was PBMCs or T cells enriched from blood (not recorded which). These TCRs come from a woman in her thirties who had recovered from COVID-19.

The chain employs TRBV13 and TRBJ2-2, with a weak D call TRBD1 (6 bases). The CDR3 consists of 17 residues. Trimming stripped 0 bases from V and 6 bases from J, with 17 bases between. Germline-derived CDR1 and CDR2 are PRHDT and FYEKMQ (reference sequence). In nucleotides, the CDR3 is TGTGCCAGCAGCTTAGGGGTCGGGACAAATCTAGCCGGGGAGCTGTTTTTT. Amino acids: CASSLGVGTNLAGELFF.

The chain combines TRBV20-1 with TRBJ2-7, with 8 positions matching TRBD2. J lost 0 bases, V lost 3 bases, and 4 bases had no gene match. The CDR3 consists of 14 residues. The V gene's germline CDR1 is DFQATT and CDR2 SNEGSKA (reference sequence). DNA for the CDR3: TGCAGTGCTAGTGGCGGGGGGAGCTCCTACGAGCAGTACTTC. It codes for CSASGGGSSYEQYF.

The chain recombines TRBV5-1 with TRBJ2-5; 10 bases agree with TRBD1. The germline CDR1 and CDR2 sequences are SGHRS and YFSETQ. The CDR3 loop spans 15 amino acids. V dropped 4 bases and J dropped 2; count of bases not matched to a gene: 5. DNA of the CDR3: TGCGCCAGCAGCCCGGACAGGGGGATACAAGAGACCCAGTACTTC. Translated, it gives CASSPDRGIQETQYF.

This chain uses TRBV2 with TRBJ1-1, with 10 bases aligning to TRBD1. The CDR3 loop spans 15 amino acids. V lost 5 bases, J lost 2 bases, and 5 bases stayed unmatched. In germline, CDR1 is SNHLY, CDR2 FYNNEI. The CDR3 loop is CASSKGQGVNTEAFF. Here the CDR3 DNA reads TGTGCCAGCAGTAAAGGACAGGGGGTCAACACTGAAGCTTTCTTT.

The chain uses TRBV2 and TRBJ2-7, with 7 bases lining up with TRBD1. This CDR3 spans 13 amino acids. CDR1 SNHLY and CDR2 FYNNEI come from the germline V gene. V lost 9 bases and J lost 2; bases outside the gene matches: 7. The DNA for the CDR3 is TGTGCCAGAGAGGGACAGTCCCCCTACGAGCAGTACTTC. This sequence encodes CAREGQSPYEQYF.

The rearrangement joins TRBV7-9 to TRBJ1-6; D remains ambiguous. The germline V and J ends were trimmed by 5 bases and 4 bases, with 9 bases remaining between them. Germline CDR1 SEHNR, CDR2 FQNEAQ (reference sequence). This CDR3 has 14 amino acids. The DNA of the CDR3 is TGTGCCAGCAGCCCCGAGCAATATAATTCACCCCTCCACTTT. This encodes CASSPEQYNSPLHF.

The gene calls are TRBV30 and TRBJ1-5, with 7 bases matching TRBD1. J gave up 5 bases and V 4 bases, and 14 bases lay outside the gene matches. The CDR3 length is 16 residues. The germline CDR1 and CDR2 sequences are GTSNPN and SVGIG (reference sequence). The CDR3 DNA sequence: TGTGCCTGGATATGGGTGGAGGGACAGAGCTATCAGCCCCAGCATTTT. This translates into CAWIWVEGQSYQPQHF.

The chain joins TRBV5-4 to TRBJ1-3; D remains unclear. Looked up from germline, CDR1 is SGHNT and CDR2 is YYREEE (reference sequence). V was cut by 4 bases and J by 0 bases, with 11 bases left in between. The CDR3 runs 15 residues. For the CDR3, the DNA is TGTGCCAGCAGCCTAGACCGGAGCTCTGGAAACACCATATATTTT. It codes for CASSLDRSSGNTIYF.

J is TRBJ2-1 and V is TRBV21-1; no DNA check was done on the table's D call, TRBD2. TRBV21-1 is given as a pseudogene. The CDR3 has 18 amino acids. In DNA form, the CDR3 reads TGTGCCAGCAGCAAAGCCCCACTAGAATCTGCGTCCTACAATGAGCAGTTCTTC. It translates to CASSKAPLESASYNEQFF.

The chain recombines TRBV27 with TRBJ2-1, with TRBD2 as a possible D gene (5 bases). The germline gives CDR1 MNHEY, CDR2 SMNVEV (reference sequence). The CDR3 length is 12 residues. The CDR3 coding sequence is TGTAGCTCGAGCGGCTCCTACAATGAGCAGTTCTTC. It yields the protein CSSSGSYNEQFF.

The CDR3 protein is CASSRGSNQPQHF. Here the CDR3 DNA reads TGTGCCAGCAGCAGGGGTAGCAATCAGCCCCAGCATTTT. The chain combines TRBV6-5 with TRBJ1-5; a possible D gene is TRBD1 (6 bases). The CDR3 contains 13 residues. In germline, CDR1 is MNHEY, CDR2 SVGAGI. V was clipped by 6 bases and J by 0 bases, with 6 bases between them.

V usage is TRBV4-1 and J usage is TRBJ1-1, with D possibly TRBD1 on 6 matching bases. This CDR3 has 15 amino acids. Between the trimmed V and J ends, which lost 2 bases and 6 bases, there was a span of 16 bases. CDR1 and CDR2 (germline): MGHRA, YSYEKL. Written as DNA, the CDR3 is TGCGCCAGCAGCCAAAGGACGGCCTCAGGGGCTGAAGCTTTCTTT. It specifies CASSQRTASGAEAFF.

DNA of the CDR3: TGTGCCAGCAGCCCCGGACAGGGTTGGGGCGAGCAGTACTTC. It specifies CASSPGQGWGEQYF. The chain uses TRBV5-4 and TRBJ2-7; 8 nucleotides match TRBD1. This CDR3 region has 14 residues. The junction had 9 bases not matched to a gene; V was cut back by 4 bases and J by 6 bases. Germline V gene data show CDR1 as SGHNT and CDR2 as YYREEE (reference sequence).

The CDR3 region has the DNA TGCGCCAGCAGCTCCGGGACAGGGGATAACACCATATATTTT. This codes for CASSSGTGDNTIYF. V is TRBV5-1 and J is TRBJ1-3; TRBD1 matches at 10 bases. The CDR3 loop spans 14 amino acids. Trimming at V came to 3 bases and at J to 7 bases, leaving 4 bases not matched to a gene. Germline V lookup: CDR1 SGHRS, CDR2 YFSETQ.

This chain links TRBV18 with TRBJ2-3; D unresolved. The germline V gene encodes CDR1 KGHSH and CDR2 LQKENI. This CDR3 has 11 residues. V was pared by 3 bases and J by 5 bases, with 3 bases between. CDR3 nucleotide sequence: TGTGCCAGCTCACCCCAAGATACGCAGTATTTT. As protein: CASSPQDTQYF.

The CDR3 region is CASSLDPGGSQPQHF. Here the CDR3 DNA reads TGCGCCAGCAGCTTGGACCCAGGGGGCAGTCAGCCCCAGCATTTT. This rearrangement joins TRBV5-1 to TRBJ1-5, with TRBD1 identical over 8 bases. The CDR3 sequence is 15 residues long. Germline CDR1 SGHRS, CDR2 YFSETQ. Losses at the gene ends were 0 bases for V and 6 bases for J; bases not matched to a gene: 5.

The chain carries TRBV25-1 and TRBJ1-5, with D unclear. Per the germline V gene, CDR1 is MGHDK and CDR2 is SYGVNS. The CDR3 extends over 10 amino acids. V was trimmed by 6 bases and J by 9 bases, leaving 6 bases between them. CDR3 sequence: CASRRRPQHF. The CDR3 DNA follows: TGTGCCAGCAGGCGGCGGCCCCAGCATTTT.

The J gene is TRBJ1-5, the V gene TRBV5-1; a possible D gene is TRBD1 (6 bases). The germline gives CDR1 SGHRS, CDR2 YFSETQ. The length of the CDR3 is 15 residues. V gave up 4 bases and J gave up 4 bases, with 15 bases separating them. As DNA, the CDR3 is TGCGCCAGCAGCCCCGGGCAGGGGTGGAATCAGCCCCAGCATTTT. It codes for CASSPGQGWNQPQHF.

The CDR3 DNA follows: TGTGCCAGCAGCGCCGAACAGAGCATGAACACTGAAGCTTTCTTT. This gives the protein CASSAEQSMNTEAFF. V gene TRBV5-4 combines with J gene TRBJ1-1; no definite D call. The germline V gene encodes CDR1 SGHNT and CDR2 YYREEE (reference sequence). Deletions cut 4 bases from V and 0 bases from J, with 13 bases between. The CDR3 covers 15 residues.